Shown below are 7 T cell receptor beta chains from a single sample sequenced in a study of T cell changes during pregnancy in multiple sclerosis. Using immunoSEQ multiplex PCR, the repertoire was profiled, and TCRdb retains in-frame clones only, with some absent. The sample consists of about 100,000 clones, around 92% of them appearing once. Sequencing was performed on peripheral blood, taken after pregnancy. These TCRs come from a female donor with multiple sclerosis, enrolled in a pregnancy study.

The rearrangement joins TRBV16 to TRBJ2-7; weak D call: TRBD1 (6 bases). Trimming removed 0 bases at V and 2 bases at J, with 8 bases between. From germline, CDR1 is KGHSY and CDR2 FQNENV. CDR3 length: 14 amino acids. CDR3 amino acids: CASSQSQGPYEQYF. CDR3 in DNA: TGTGCCAGCAGCCAATCACAGGGTCCCTACGAGCAGTACTTC.

This clone appeared a single time. The chain uses TRBV28 and TRBJ2-7; tentative D call: TRBD2 (5 bases). This CDR3 has 14 amino acids. Trimming left V 5 bases short and J 4 bases short, with 15 bases between. Germline V gene sequence: CDR1 MDHEN, CDR2 SYDVKM. CDR3 in amino acids: CASSNDYGRYEQYF. Written as DNA, the CDR3 is TGTGCCAGCAGTAACGACTATGGTAGATACGAGCAGTACTTC.

The V and J genes are TRBV4-2 and TRBJ1-5, with D perhaps TRBD1 (6 bases). There are 15 residues in the CDR3. Germline V gene sequence: CDR1 LGHNA, CDR2 YNFKEQ. Trimming pared 0 bases from V and 5 bases from J, leaving 11 bases between. In DNA form, the CDR3 reads TGTGCCAGCAGCCAAGAGACAGGACGAGATCAGCCCCAGCATTTT. This codes for CASSQETGRDQPQHF.

Only one count was recorded for this clone. This sequence joins TRBV5-1 and TRBJ2-3; 7 bases align to TRBD2. J was trimmed by 0 bases and V by 0 bases; bases with no gene match: 1. The CDR3 runs to 15 residues. The V gene's germline CDR1 is SGHRS and CDR2 YFSETQ. CDR3: CASSLASGSTDTQYF. CDR3 in DNA: TGCGCCAGCAGCTTGGCTAGCGGTAGCACAGATACGCAGTATTTT.

J is TRBJ2-1 and V is TRBV11-2, with D perhaps TRBD2 (6 bases). Germline values: CDR1 SGHAT, CDR2 FQNNGV. The CDR3 length is 15 residues. V shed 0 bases and J shed 10 bases, with 16 bases lying between them. The CDR3 DNA reads TGTGCCAGCAGCTTAGAATCCCTAGATGCGGGGGAGCAGTTCTTC. It codes for CASSLESLDAGEQFF. The whole variable domain, remainder taken from reference TRBV11-2 and TRBJ2-1, is EAGVAQSPRYKIIEKRQSVAFWCNPISGHATLYWYQQILGQGPKLLIQFQNNGVVDDSQLPKDRFSAERLKGVDSTLKIQPAKLEDSAVYLCASSLESLDAGEQFFGPGTRLTVL.

The chain carries TRBV30 and TRBJ2-5; D possibly corresponds to TRBD2 (6 bases). The CDR3 loop spans 15 amino acids. V gave up 5 bases and J gave up 1 base, with 17 bases separating them. Germline CDR1 is GTSNPN and CDR2 is SVGIG (reference sequence). The CDR3 region is CAWGSPGSGQETQYF. The CDR3 region has the DNA TGTGCCTGGGGCTCCCCCGGTAGCGGCCAAGAGACCCAGTACTTC.

The chain is built from TRBV19 and TRBJ1-1; TRBD1 agrees at 7 bases. This CDR3 has 15 amino acids. Germline V gives CDR1 LNHDA, CDR2 SQIVND (reference sequence). V shed 7 bases and J 1 base; nucleotides not matched to a gene: 9. In DNA form, the CDR3 reads TGTGCCAGTACCGCTGTAGGGACAGCGAACACTGAAGCTTTCTTT. Its translation: CASTAVGTANTEAFF.